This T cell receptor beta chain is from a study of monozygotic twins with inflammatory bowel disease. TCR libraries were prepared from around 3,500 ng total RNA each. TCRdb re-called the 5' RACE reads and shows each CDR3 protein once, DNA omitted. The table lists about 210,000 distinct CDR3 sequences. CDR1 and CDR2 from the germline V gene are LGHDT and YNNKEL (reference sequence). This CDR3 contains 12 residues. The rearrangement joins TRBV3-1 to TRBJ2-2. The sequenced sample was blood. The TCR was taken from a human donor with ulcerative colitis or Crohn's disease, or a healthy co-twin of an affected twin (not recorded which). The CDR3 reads CASSQDTGELFF. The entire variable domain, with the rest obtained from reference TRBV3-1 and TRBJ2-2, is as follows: DTAVSQTPKYLVTQMGNDKSIKCEQNLGHDTMYWYKQDSKKFLKIMFSYNNKELIINETVPNRFSPKSPDKAHLNLHINSLELGDSAVYFCASSQDTGELFFGEGSRLTVL.